This T cell receptor (beta chain) was obtained from a study of cytomegalovirus exposure and HLA in healthy donors. Germline CDR1 reads MNHEY; CDR2 reads SMNVEV (reference sequence). V gave up 5 bases and J gave up 6 bases, with 17 bases separating them. There are 15 residues in the CDR3. The PCR had 60 Vbeta and 13 Jbeta primers. Clones were read by immunoSEQ multiplex PCR, and TCRdb kept only the in-frame ones, dropping some. This sample's table reports 95,000 to 150,000 clones. The V and J genes are TRBV27 and TRBJ2-1; the D is unclear. What was sequenced was PBMCs. This receptor was taken from a man aged 18-30 years in good health and CMV-seronegative. Written as DNA, the CDR3 is TGTGCCAGCAGTCCTAGTGTCCCCGGCTCCAATGAGCAGTTCTTC. Translating it yields CASSPSVPGSNEQFF.